A single sample is the source of the 21 T cell receptor beta chains below, sequenced in a study of cytomegalovirus exposure and HLA in healthy donors (dated by TCRdb to between 2016 and 2019). Libraries came from the immunoSEQ multiplex PCR assay. For the multiplex PCR, a mixture combining 60 forward primers for TCR Vbeta segments and 13 reverse primers for TCR Jbeta segments was used. As stored in TCRdb, this immuneACCESS dataset retains in-frame rearrangements with V and J assigned. A fraction of the clones does not appear; measured against another copy, unresolved V genes explain less than half of the discrepancy, and the remainder lacks a known reason. The table for this sample lists about 82,000 clones; around 73% of them were counted only once. The ten largest make up about 3.1% of the sample. Sequenced input: PBMCs. All receptors derive from a man aged 50 to 60 in good health and CMV-seronegative.

The chain employs TRBV6-5 and TRBJ2-5; perhaps TRBD2 as D (5 bases). Germline V gene sequence: CDR1 MNHEY, CDR2 SVGAGI. V lost 5 bases, J lost 4 bases, and 8 bases lay in between. The length of the CDR3 is 12 residues. DNA for the CDR3: TGTGCCAGCAGTGAGGGTCTAGAGACCCAGTACTTC. This codes for CASSEGLETQYF.

The V gene is TRBV5-1, the J gene TRBJ2-3; a weak D match, TRBD2 (6 bases). This CDR3 is 16 amino acids long. Germline V gene data show CDR1 as SGHRS and CDR2 as YFSETQ. Trimming took off 2 bases at V and 0 bases at J, with 13 bases between the two ends. The CDR3, as DNA: TGCGCCAGCAGCTTTGGGTCCGGGGGAAGCACAGATACGCAGTATTTT. Protein product: CASSFGSGGSTDTQYF.

Concerning this clone: This CDR3 is also generated by other DNA sequences in the sample. The J gene is TRBJ1-2, the V gene TRBV2; D is perhaps TRBD1 (6 bases). This CDR3 has 16 amino acids. Trimming pared 6 bases from V and 4 bases from J, leaving 21 bases between. The germline gives CDR1 SNHLY, CDR2 FYNNEI. For the CDR3, the DNA is TGTGCCAGCAGCCAAACCTTGACAGGCGCCTTCTATGGCTACACCTTC. This codes for CASSQTLTGAFYGYTF.

The chain recombines TRBV7-9 with TRBJ2-3, with D hard to call. The germline CDR1 and CDR2 sequences are SEHNR and FQNEAQ (reference sequence). V was clipped by 5 bases and J by 5 bases, with 14 bases between them. The CDR3 length is 14 residues. The CDR3 reads CASSHPSRGDTQYF. The CDR3 nucleotides read TGTGCCAGCAGCCACCCGAGCAGAGGAGATACGCAGTATTTT.

This clone was found a few times. The chain joins TRBV5-5 to TRBJ1-3; TRBD1 is a possible D gene (6 bases). The CDR3 runs 16 residues. The ends were cut back, 4 bases at V and 4 bases at J, with 18 bases in the middle. Germline CDR1 is SGHKS and CDR2 is YYEKEE (reference sequence). The CDR3 DNA reads as TGTGCCAGCAGCAACCCTCCCGCAGGGGTAGGAAACACCATATATTTT. Protein: CASSNPPAGVGNTIYF.

The genes are TRBV9 and TRBJ2-1; 9 bases align to TRBD1. V lost 0 bases, J lost 0 bases, and 7 bases stayed unmatched. Germline CDR1 is SGDLS and CDR2 is YYNGEE. This CDR3 has 18 amino acids. CDR3 in amino acids: CASSVEMTGGASYNEQFF. For the CDR3, the DNA is TGTGCCAGCAGCGTAGAAATGACAGGGGGAGCCTCCTACAATGAGCAGTTCTTC.

CDR3: CAWSVPGVVVTEAFF. The CDR3 nucleotides are TGTGCCTGGAGTGTACCGGGGGTAGTAGTCACTGAAGCTTTCTTT. The gene calls are TRBV30 and TRBJ1-1, with a weak D call TRBD1 (5 bases). V lost 0 bases to trimming and J lost 4 bases, with 15 bases between them. The germline CDR1 and CDR2 sequences are GTSNPN and SVGIG (reference sequence). The CDR3 sequence is 15 residues long. The variable domain in full, with the rest retrieved from reference TRBV30 and TRBJ1-1, is SQTIHQWPATLVQPVGSPLSLECTVEGTSNPNLYWYRQAAGRGLQLLFYSVGIGQISSEVPQNLSASRPQDRQFILSSKKLLLSDSGFYLCAWSVPGVVVTEAFFGQGTRLTVV.

The chain carries TRBV2 and TRBJ1-3; TRBD1 is a possible D gene (5 bases). Germline V lookup: CDR1 SNHLY, CDR2 FYNNEI. V was shortened by 3 bases and J by 5 bases, with 11 bases between the two germline ends. This CDR3 region has 14 residues. CDR3 DNA sequence: TGTGCCAGCAGTGATGGGGCGAGGAGAAACACCATATATTTT. It encodes CASSDGARRNTIYF.

The chain combines TRBV18 with TRBJ1-2, with 8 bases that match TRBD1. The germline gives CDR1 KGHSH, CDR2 LQKENI. The CDR3 covers 15 residues. With V trimmed by 3 bases and J by 0 bases, 3 bases remained unmatched. CDR3 bases: TGTGCCAGCTCACCCGACAGGGGTACTAACTATGGCTACACCTTC. Protein sequence: CASSPDRGTNYGYTF.

This sequence joins TRBV7-2 and TRBJ2-3; possibly TRBD1 for D (5 bases). The V and J ends lost 2 bases and 2 bases respectively, with 23 bases between them. CDR3 size: 19 residues. Germline CDR1 SGHTA, CDR2 FQGNSA. The chain's CDR3 is CASSLMPPPTVTHTDTQYF. CDR3 bases: TGTGCCAGCAGCTTAATGCCCCCCCCGACAGTAACTCACACAGATACGCAGTATTTT.

The chain combines TRBV2 with TRBJ2-2; TRBD1 aligns across 9 bases. From germline, CDR1 is SNHLY and CDR2 FYNNEI. V shed 8 bases, J shed 6 bases, and the junction held 4 bases outside the gene matches. The CDR3 covers 13 residues. CDR3: CASRTGAAGELFF. CDR3 sequence (DNA): TGTGCCAGCCGGACAGGGGCAGCCGGGGAGCTGTTTTTT.

The chain has TRBV2 and TRBJ2-1; TRBD2 agrees at 8 bases. Losses at the gene ends were 3 bases for V and 7 bases for J; bases not matched to a gene: 17. The CDR3 is 18 residues long. Germline loops: CDR1 SNHLY, CDR2 FYNNEI. For the CDR3, the DNA is TGTGCCAGCAGTGACGGATTCGTGGGGCTAGCGGGCTCGAATGAGCAGTTCTTC. It is translated as CASSDGFVGLAGSNEQFF.

This sequence joins TRBV30 and TRBJ2-5, with D possibly being TRBD1 (6 bases). The germline CDR1 and CDR2 sequences are GTSNPN and SVGIG (reference sequence). CDR3 length equals 14 residues. V gave up 2 bases and J gave up 4 bases, with 14 bases separating them. Here the CDR3 DNA reads TGTGCCTGGAGTTTGGTGGGGGCGACAGAGACCCAGTACTTC. It yields the protein CAWSLVGATETQYF.

The CDR3 DNA sequence: TGTGCCAGCTCAACTAGCGGGGGCTCCTACGAGCAGTACTTC. Protein sequence: CASSTSGGSYEQYF. This chain uses TRBV18 with TRBJ2-7; 11 nucleotides match TRBD2. V dropped 5 bases and J dropped 0; count of bases not matched to a gene: 0. CDR1 KGHSH and CDR2 LQKENI come from the germline V gene. The CDR3 length is 14 residues.

The V gene is TRBV7-2, the J gene TRBJ2-3, with D maybe TRBD1 (8 bases). The germline gives CDR1 SGHTA, CDR2 FQGNSA. The length of the CDR3 is 13 residues. Trimming took 5 bases from V and 6 from J, leaving 12 bases between them. For the CDR3, the DNA is TGTGCCAGCAGCCAACAGGGGGGGGATACGCAGTATTTT. It encodes CASSQQGGDTQYF.

This chain joins TRBV9 and TRBJ2-7; the match to TRBD1 covers 7 bases. This CDR3 has 13 residues. Germline V gene data show CDR1 as SGDLS and CDR2 as YYNGEE. With V trimmed by 4 bases and J by 6 bases, 7 bases remained unmatched. This CDR3 is CASSPGTEVEQYF. In DNA form, the CDR3 reads TGTGCCAGCAGCCCAGGGACAGAGGTCGAGCAGTACTTC.

In this sample, this clone turned up a few times. Other DNA variants within this sample encode the same CDR3. The chain has TRBV7-9 and TRBJ2-7; tentatively, D is TRBD2 (7 bases). This CDR3 is built from 15 residues. With 0 bases removed from V and 2 bases from J, the gap between germline ends came to 11 bases. Germline V lookup: CDR1 SEHNR, CDR2 FQNEAQ (reference sequence). CDR3 sequence (DNA): TGTGCCAGCAGCTTAGCCGGGGGGCTACCCTACGAGCAGTACTTC. Its translation is CASSLAGGLPYEQYF.

The rearrangement links TRBV6-5 to TRBJ1-6; 7 bases are shared with TRBD1. The CDR3 sequence is 15 residues long. The junction had 9 bases not matched to a gene; V was cut back by 8 bases and J by 5 bases. The germline CDR1 and CDR2 sequences are MNHEY and SVGAGI. The DNA of the CDR3 is TGTGCCAGCGCGGGACAGTGGATTAATAATTCACCCCTCCACTTT. Protein sequence: CASAGQWINNSPLHF.

The table lists this clone with a few counts. The chain combines TRBV4-1 with TRBJ1-6, with TRBD1 matching over 7 bases. This CDR3 contains 17 residues. Germline trimming cut 2 bases from V and 8 bases from J; bases unmatched to any gene: 12. The germline V gene has CDR1 MGHRA and CDR2 YSYEKL. The CDR3 reads CASSQSPVGGADSPLHF. The CDR3 nucleotides are TGCGCCAGCAGCCAATCTCCGGTAGGGGGCGCGGATTCACCCCTCCACTTT.

V is TRBV6-1 and J is TRBJ1-5; TRBD1 matches 12 bases. Losses at the gene ends were 4 bases for V and 2 bases for J; bases not matched to a gene: 3. The CDR3 sequence is 16 residues long. CDR1 and CDR2 from the germline V gene are MNHNS and SASEGT. The CDR3 is CASSGGTGGGNQPQHF. The CDR3 DNA is TGTGCCAGCAGTGGGGGGACAGGGGGCGGCAATCAGCCCCAGCATTTT.

The J gene is TRBJ1-2, the V gene TRBV7-2, with D perhaps matching TRBD1 (6 bases). V was shortened by 2 bases and J by 8 bases, with 12 bases between the two germline ends. The CDR3 extends over 13 amino acids. CDR1 is SGHTA and CDR2 is FQGNSA in the germline V gene. The CDR3 DNA follows: TGTGCCAGCAGCTTATCAGGGGCCGGGGGCTACACCTTC. Amino acid sequence: CASSLSGAGGYTF.